Listed below are T cell receptor beta chains from one sample, sequenced in a study of blood T cell repertoires in COVID-19. Generated by immunoSEQ multiplex PCR, the TCRdb table keeps only in-frame clones and is missing some. The sample has roughly 140,000 clones; about 86% are singletons. The source material was peripheral blood. These TCRs come from a human donor in a cohort sampled during active COVID-19. Each CDR3 is given without its conserved first and last residue.

J gene,V gene,CDR3 protein
TRBJ1-4,TRBV19,ASSGGDRRLEKLF
TRBJ2-1,TRBV7-3,ASSRTGTSGYNEQF
TRBJ2-3,TRBV7-3,ASSLSRLAGGSDTQY
TRBJ2-7,TRBV15,ATSRDMEVRGQY
TRBJ2-2,TRBV6-1,ASSEGPTGELF
TRBJ2-1,TRBV28,ASAGSRTTSYNEQF
TRBJ2-2,TRBV5-1,ASSPDRPNTGELF
TRBJ2-1,TRBV5-1,ASSSLAGGNEQF
TRBJ2-7,TRBV18,ASSIRFSYEQY
TRBJ2-7,TRBV9,ASSVEGAGGPYEQY
TRBJ2-7,TRBV2,ASSGSLRSDEQY
TRBJ1-1,TRBV24-1,ATSVRQGGTTEAF
TRBJ2-5,TRBV27,ASSFTRQETQY
TRBJ1-5,TRBV4-2,ASSQLTGHSNQPQH
TRBJ1-1,TRBV18,ASSQGQGANTEAF
TRBJ2-3,TRBV7-3,ASSSGLAGDYTQY
TRBJ1-2,TRBV3-1/TRBV3-2,ASSYQGSGDYGYT
TRBJ1-2,TRBV19,ASSPRSDREGRYGYT
TRBJ2-1,TRBV12-3/TRBV12-4,ASSFMENEQF
TRBJ2-7,TRBV7-2,ASSLAGTSGRYEQY
TRBJ2-3,TRBV7-9,ASRTSGYTDTQY
TRBJ2-5,TRBV5-1,ASSMQQETQY
TRBJ2-5,TRBV29-1,SVARTGGETQY
TRBJ2-3,TRBV5-1,ASSLALAGGTPDTQY
TRBJ2-7,TRBV7-8,ASSSTPGTGVEQY
TRBJ2-7,TRBV7-3,ASSPGGTTSYEQY
TRBJ2-7,TRBV19,ASSSPGLASYEQY
TRBJ2-1,TRBV5-4,ASSTAFEQF
TRBJ1-1,TRBV3-1/TRBV3-2,ASSRTIPNTEAF
TRBJ2-4,TRBV5-1,ASGTSGVGDIQY
TRBJ2-6,TRBV3-1/TRBV3-2,ASSLGASGANVLT
TRBJ1-5,TRBV6-1,ASSDEGRSNQPQH
TRBJ2-7,TRBV5-6,ASSSPMTGGFFEQY
TRBJ2-2,TRBV9,ASQGQGRSGELF
TRBJ2-7,TRBV10-3,AISPGYEQY
TRBJ2-1,TRBV24-1,ATSDRGLAHNNEQF
TRBJ2-1,TRBV5-4,ASSGTRGIYNEQF
TRBJ2-1,TRBV7-2,ASSLVLLAETSSYNEQF
TRBJ1-3,TRBV14,ASSPGGTGNTIY
TRBJ1-2,TRBV24-1,ATSDPGLKEGDGYT
TRBJ2-7,TRBV4-3,ASSQGRGSHEQY
TRBJ2-5,TRBV5-1,ASSLGDRGREETQY